One and the same sample provided the 9 T cell receptor beta chains below, sequenced in a study of cytomegalovirus exposure and HLA in healthy donors. The PCR ran on 60 Vbeta and 13 Jbeta primers. Clones were sequenced by immunoSEQ multiplex PCR, and TCRdb holds only the in-frame ones, with some missing. This table has approximately 150,000 clones, around four fifths appearing once. The sample was PBMCs. The receptors were sampled from a woman aged 25 to 45 in good health and CMV-seropositive.

The chain carries TRBV7-2 and TRBJ2-7; 8 nucleotides agree with TRBD1. The germline V gene has CDR1 SGHTA and CDR2 FQGNSA. The ends lost 5 bases at V and 2 bases at J; junction bases unmatched: 5. The CDR3 runs 14 residues. The CDR3: CASSPGTGPYEQYF. The CDR3 region has the DNA TGTGCCAGCAGCCCCGGGACAGGTCCCTACGAGCAGTACTTC. Variable domain in full (rest from reference TRBV7-2 and TRBJ2-7): GAGVSQSPSNKVTEKGKDVELRCDPISGHTALYWYRQSLGQGLEFLIYFQGNSAPDKSGLPSDRFSAERTGGSVSTLTIQRTQQEDSAVYLCASSPGTGPYEQYFGPGTRLTVT.

CDR3 DNA sequence: TGCGCCAGCAGCTCAGGACTCCCCGGGACTGCAACTAATGAAAAACTGTTTTTT. This encodes CASSSGLPGTATNEKLFF. The chain combines TRBV5-1 with TRBJ1-4, with D possibly matching TRBD1 (5 bases). This CDR3 spans 18 amino acids. In germline, CDR1 is SGHRS, CDR2 YFSETQ. V lost 3 bases and J lost 0, with 18 bases in between.

V usage is TRBV5-1 and J usage is TRBJ2-1; 8 bases agree with TRBD2. Looked up from germline, CDR1 is SGHRS and CDR2 is YFSETQ. CDR3 size: 13 residues. V shed 5 bases, J shed 5 bases, and the junction held 3 bases outside the gene matches. The CDR3 coding sequence is TGCGCCAGCAGTATAGCGGGGAACAATGAGCAGTTCTTC. Its translation is CASSIAGNNEQFF.

The rearrangement uses TRBV4-1 and TRBJ1-1; weak D call: TRBD1 (5 bases). V lost 5 bases and J lost 2, with 15 bases in between. Looked up from germline, CDR1 is MGHRA and CDR2 is YSYEKL. The CDR3 spans 15 residues. The CDR3 loop is CASSTTRQLNTEAFF. The CDR3 bases are TGCGCCAGCAGCACTACCCGACAGCTCAACACTGAAGCTTTCTTT.

This chain connects TRBV6-1 to TRBJ2-5; TRBD1 matches at 7 bases. The J call is uncertain, as TRBJ2-7 better fits the DNA end. The CDR3 is 12 amino acids. Germline CDR1 reads MNHNS; CDR2 reads SASEGT. The CDR3 bases are TGTGCCAGCAGGTGGGACAGCTACGAGCAGTACTTC. Amino acids: CASRWDSYEQYF.

J is TRBJ2-7 and V is TRBV10-2; TRBD1 agrees at 7 bases. The V gene end was trimmed by 8 bases and the J gene end by 0 bases; junction bases not matched to a gene: 1. CDR1 and CDR2 (germline): WSHSY, SAAADI. There are 12 residues in the CDR3. The CDR3 nucleotides are TGCGCCAGCCGGGACAGCTCCTACGAGCAGTACTTC. It encodes CASRDSSYEQYF.

This clone has a handful of counts. This chain connects TRBV11-2 to TRBJ1-4; D is perhaps TRBD1 (6 bases). The CDR3 has 14 amino acids. In germline, CDR1 is SGHAT, CDR2 FQNNGV. The germline V and J ends were trimmed by 4 bases and 4 bases, with 10 bases remaining between them. The CDR3 is CASSSGQLNEKLFF. Written as DNA, the CDR3 is TGTGCCAGCAGCTCAGGACAGCTTAATGAAAAACTGTTTTTT.

V gene TRBV4-1 combines with J gene TRBJ2-7, with a weak D call TRBD2 (6 bases). The CDR3 runs 14 residues. Germline V gives CDR1 MGHRA, CDR2 YSYEKL. V was trimmed by 4 bases and J by 2 bases, leaving 12 bases between them. The DNA for the CDR3 is TGCGCCAGCAGCCCCGGGGGTAGTACCTACGAGCAGTACTTC. As protein: CASSPGGSTYEQYF.

The J gene is TRBJ2-3, the V gene TRBV18; D is possibly TRBD2 (5 bases). The ends were cut back, 2 bases at V and 3 bases at J, with 15 bases in the middle. Germline loops: CDR1 KGHSH, CDR2 LQKENI. The CDR3 is 16 residues long. The CDR3 region has the DNA TGTGCCAGCTCACCATCCGCGGGTGGTGGGACAGATACGCAGTATTTT. Its translation: CASSPSAGGGTDTQYF.